Listed below are T cell receptor beta chains from one sample, sequenced in a study of cytomegalovirus exposure and HLA in healthy donors. The protocol was immunoSEQ multiplex PCR, while the TCRdb copy is restricted to in-frame clones and leaves out a portion. The sample includes 200,000 or so clones, roughly 84% of them seen just once. Sequencing was carried out using PBMCs. These TCRs come from a boy aged 5-17 years in good health and CMV-seronegative. Each CDR3 is given with its conserved first and last residue. The order of the fields is J gene, clone size, V gene, D gene, CDR3 DNA, CDR3 protein. D genes are given only for firm matches. A clone size is listed for some rows: how often the clone was seen (once, few, many), or a class if it is expanded.

TRBJ1-2,-,TRBV11-2,-,TGTGCCAGCAGCTTAGACCCCGGCTATGGCTACACCTTC,CASSLDPGYGYTF
TRBJ2-7,-,TRBV5-4,TRBD2,TGTGCCAGCAGCCGGGGAGGGGTATCCTACGAGCAGTACTTC,CASSRGGVSYEQYF
TRBJ1-2,-,TRBV5-4,TRBD1,TGTGCCAGCAGGTCGGGACAGGAGGCCTATGGCTACACCTTC,CASRSGQEAYGYTF
TRBJ2-2,-,TRBV5-1,TRBD2,TGCGCCAGCAGCTTCAGACTAGCGGGAGCCACCGGGGAGCTGTTTTTT,CASSFRLAGATGELFF
TRBJ1-2,-,TRBV27,TRBD1,TGTGCCAGCAGTCTGAAACAGGGGAACTATGGCTACACCTTC,CASSLKQGNYGYTF
TRBJ2-7,few,TRBV10-3,-,TGTGCCATCACCAGGGGTGACGAGCAGTACTTC,CAITRGDEQYF
TRBJ2-4,-,TRBV12-1,-,TGTGCCAGCAGCTCTCCCCGGGACTGGATTCTAGCCAAAAACATTCAGTACTTC,CASSSPRDWILAKNIQYF
TRBJ2-7,-,TRBV4-3,-,TGCGCCAGCAGTGAAGACAGGAACTCCTACGAGCAGTACTTC,CASSEDRNSYEQYF
TRBJ2-2,-,TRBV27,TRBD1,TGTGCCGCCGGGACAGGGGAGACCGGGGAGCTGTTTTTT,CAAGTGETGELFF
TRBJ1-1,-,TRBV4-1,TRBD1,TGCGCCAGCAGCCCCAGTCGGACAGGGGGTTGGAACACTGAAGCTTTCTTT,CASSPSRTGGWNTEAFF
TRBJ2-3,-,TRBV4-2,-,TGTGCCAGCAGCCAAGAGTCGGGAGCCCCAGATACGCAGTATTTT,CASSQESGAPDTQYF
TRBJ2-7,-,TRBV27,TRBD2,TGTGCCAGCAGTTTAACTAGACTAGCGGTATCCTACGAGCAGTACTTC,CASSLTRLAVSYEQYF
TRBJ2-1,-,TRBV2,-,TGTGCCAGCAATCTGTTCAATGAGCAGTTCTTC,CASNLFNEQFF
TRBJ2-5,few,TRBV5-1,TRBD2,TGCGCCACTTCGTGGGGGGGACCTCAAGAGACCCAGTACTTC,CATSWGGPQETQYF
TRBJ1-2,-,TRBV6-1,TRBD1,TGTGCCAGCTCAAAAGGGGGCGCGAGTGGCTACACCTTC,CASSKGGASGYTF
TRBJ1-1,-,TRBV9,-,TGTGCCAGCAGTACCGGCACTGAAGCTTTCTTT,CASSTGTEAFF
TRBJ2-2,-,TRBV2,TRBD2,TGTGCCAGCAGCGCAACCACTAGCGGGAGGGCCCTTGCCGGGGAGCTGTTTTTT,CASSATTSGRALAGELFF
TRBJ2-6,-,TRBV29-1,-,TGCAGCGTTGCGAGCTCTGGGGCCAACGTCCTGACTTTC,CSVASSGANVLTF
TRBJ2-3,-,TRBV10-1,TRBD2,TGCGCCAGCAGTGCTAGCGGGGCTAGCACAGATACGCAGTATTTT,CASSASGASTDTQYF
TRBJ2-5,-,TRBV5-1,-,TGCGCCAGCAGCTTGGGGCGGGTTGAGGAGACCCAGTACTTC,CASSLGRVEETQYF
TRBJ2-1,few,TRBV7-2,-,TGTGCCAGCAGCTTACTACAGGAGCAGTTCTTC,CASSLLQEQFF
TRBJ1-1,-,TRBV6-9,-,TGTGCCAGCAGTTATCCTCTTCAACACGCTGGCGGTACTGAAGCTTTCTTT,CASSYPLQHAGGTEAFF
TRBJ2-3,-,TRBV2,TRBD1,TGTACCCAAACGGGACAGGGGGCCACAGATACGCAGTATTTT,CTQTGQGATDTQYF
TRBJ1-2,-,TRBV2,TRBD1,TGTGCCAGCAGTGAGGGGACAGGGGCCGGGGGCTACACCTTC,CASSEGTGAGGYTF
TRBJ2-7,-,TRBV5-1,-,TGCGCCAGCAGCTATTTGAGCTCCTACGAGCAGTACTTC,CASSYLSSYEQYF
TRBJ2-5,few,TRBV7-9,TRBD2,TGTGCCAGCAGCTTAGTTTCCGGTAGCGGGAGCAGAGAGACCCAGTACTTC,CASSLVSGSGSRETQYF
TRBJ1-2,once,TRBV2,TRBD1,TGTGCCAGCAGTGAAGCGTTTATTACAGGGGCGAGATATGGCTACACCTTC,CASSEAFITGARYGYTF